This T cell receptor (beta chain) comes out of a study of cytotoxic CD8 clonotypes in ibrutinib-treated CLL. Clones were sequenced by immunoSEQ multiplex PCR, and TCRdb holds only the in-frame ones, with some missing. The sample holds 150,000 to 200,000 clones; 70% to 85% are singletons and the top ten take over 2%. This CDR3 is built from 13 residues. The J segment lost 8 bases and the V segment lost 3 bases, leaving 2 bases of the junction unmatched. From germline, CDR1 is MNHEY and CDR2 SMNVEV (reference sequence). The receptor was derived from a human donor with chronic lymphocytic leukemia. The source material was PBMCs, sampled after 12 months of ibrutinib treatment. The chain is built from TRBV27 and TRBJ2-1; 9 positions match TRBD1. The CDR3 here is CASSLRTGDEQFF. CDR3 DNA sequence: TGTGCCAGCAGTTTGCGGACAGGGGATGAGCAGTTCTTC.